This T cell receptor (beta chain) emerged from a study of T cell responses to AZD1222 COVID-19 vaccine. The CDR3 is made up of 15 amino acids. Trimming left V 1 base short and J 3 bases short, with 10 bases between. CDR1 and CDR2 (germline): SEHNR, FQNEAQ (reference sequence). Produced via immunoSEQ multiplex PCR; TCRdb's table is partial and in-frame only. Of tens of thousands of clones listed, about three quarters are singletons. The sequencing here drew on peripheral blood, taken 28 days after the second AZD1222 dose. The clonotype originates from an adult who received the AZD1222 COVID-19 vaccine. The chain is built from TRBV7-9 and TRBJ1-3, with D perhaps TRBD1 (5 bases). This CDR3 reads CASSLGSRDGNTIYF. The CDR3 nucleotides are TGTGCCAGCAGCTTAGGGTCCAGGGATGGAAACACCATATATTTT.